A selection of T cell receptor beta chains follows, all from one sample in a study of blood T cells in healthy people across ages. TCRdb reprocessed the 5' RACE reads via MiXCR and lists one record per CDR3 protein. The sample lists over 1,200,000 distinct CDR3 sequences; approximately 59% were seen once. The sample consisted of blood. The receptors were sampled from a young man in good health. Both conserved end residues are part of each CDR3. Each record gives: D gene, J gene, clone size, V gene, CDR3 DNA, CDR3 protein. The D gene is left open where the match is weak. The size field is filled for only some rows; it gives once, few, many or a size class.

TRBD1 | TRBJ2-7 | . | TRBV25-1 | TGTGCCAGCAGTGAGGACAGGGGTCTAAGCTCCTACGAGCAGTACTTC | CASSEDRGLSSYEQYF
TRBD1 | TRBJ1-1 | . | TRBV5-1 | TGCGCCAGCAGCTCTGGACAGGGGGCGCGGGCTGAAGCTTTCTTT | CASSSGQGARAEAFF
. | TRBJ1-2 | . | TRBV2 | TGTGCCAGCAGTGAACGGAACTATGGCTACACCTTC | CASSERNYGYTF
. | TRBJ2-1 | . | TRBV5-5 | TGTGCCAGCAGCATCTGGGTATCCCCAGACAATGAGCAGTTCTTC | CASSIWVSPDNEQFF
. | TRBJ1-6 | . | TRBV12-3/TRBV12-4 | TGCGCCAGCAGTTTAAACCCTTATAATTCACCCCTCCACTTT | CASSLNPYNSPLHF
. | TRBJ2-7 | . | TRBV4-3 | TGCGCCAGCAGCGCCCGGGACAGGGATGTTAGCGGGGCGAGCTCCTACGAGCAGTACTTC | CASSARDRDVSGASSYEQYF
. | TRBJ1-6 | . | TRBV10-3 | TGTGCCATCAGTGAGGGCGGGGGGACTAATTCACCCCTCCACTTT | CAISEGGGTNSPLHF
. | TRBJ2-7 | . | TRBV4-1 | TGCGCCAGCAGCCAACCCGGGACTTCGTACGAGCAGTACTTC | CASSQPGTSYEQYF
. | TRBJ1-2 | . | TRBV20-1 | TGCAGTGCTAGACCAACTACCACAGGGCCCTATGGCTACACCTTC | CSARPTTTGPYGYTF
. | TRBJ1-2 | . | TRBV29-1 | TGCAGCGTTGAATCTTCAGACCTTAACTATGGCTACACCTTC | CSVESSDLNYGYTF
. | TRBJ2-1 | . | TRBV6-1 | TGTGCCAGCATTCAGGCGGGCTCCTACAATGAGCAGTTCTTC | CASIQAGSYNEQFF
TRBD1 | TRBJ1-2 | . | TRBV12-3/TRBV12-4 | TGTGCCAGCAGAAAAGGACAGGGAAATAACTATGGCTACACCTTC | CASRKGQGNNYGYTF
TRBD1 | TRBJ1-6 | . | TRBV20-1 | TGCAGTGCTAGACCGATGGACAGGGGTAATTCACCCCTCCACTTT | CSARPMDRGNSPLHF
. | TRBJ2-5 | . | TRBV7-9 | TGTGCCAGCAGTTTAGTCGGGGGTTATCAAGAGACCCAGTACTTC | CASSLVGGYQETQYF
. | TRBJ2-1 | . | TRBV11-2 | TGTGCCAGCAGCTCCCCGGTTGAAGGGGAATATGGGCATGAGCAGTTCTTC | CASSSPVEGEYGHEQFF
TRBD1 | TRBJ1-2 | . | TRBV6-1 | TGTGCCAGCAGTCGGACAGGGCCTATCACAAAACGACTTAACTATGGCTACACCTTC | CASSRTGPITKRLNYGYTF
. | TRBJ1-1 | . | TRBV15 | TGTGCCACCGCCAGTTGGGGGGACACTGAAGCTTTCTTT | CATASWGDTEAFF
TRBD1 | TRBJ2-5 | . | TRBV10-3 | TGTGCCATCAGTGAGTCTGAGGGGGCCGAGACCCAGTACTTC | CAISESEGAETQYF
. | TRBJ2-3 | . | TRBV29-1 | TGCAGCGTCGGGACAACTCTAGGCACAGATACGCAGTATTTT | CSVGTTLGTDTQYF
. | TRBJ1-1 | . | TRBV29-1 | TGCAGCGTTGAAGACGCGAACACTGAAGCTTTCTTT | CSVEDANTEAFF
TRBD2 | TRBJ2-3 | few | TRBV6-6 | TGTGCCACCGAGGGGACTAGCGGATTCCGGGATACGCAGTATTTT | CATEGTSGFRDTQYF
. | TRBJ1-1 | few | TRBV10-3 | TGTGCCATCAGTGACGGTCCGGGCGAGGGGAACACTGAAGCTTTCTTT | CAISDGPGEGNTEAFF
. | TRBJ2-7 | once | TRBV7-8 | TGTGCCAGCAGCTTAACGGGACCCCTTTACGAGCAGTACTTC | CASSLTGPLYEQYF
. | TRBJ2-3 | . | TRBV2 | TGTGCCAGCCCACGGAGCCGGGCCACCACAGATACGCAGTATTTT | CASPRSRATTDTQYF
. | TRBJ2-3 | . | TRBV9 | TGTGCCAGCAGCGTAGGAGCAGGCCGAGATACGCAGTATTTT | CASSVGAGRDTQYF
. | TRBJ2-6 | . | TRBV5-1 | TGCGCCAGCAGCGGGTCGGTCGGCTTCGGGGCCAACGTCCTGACTTTC | CASSGSVGFGANVLTF
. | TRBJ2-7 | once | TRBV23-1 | TGCGCCAGCAGTCAACCAACCCCTGCGGGACGGCAAGACAATGAGCAGTACTTC | CASSQPTPAGRQDNEQYF
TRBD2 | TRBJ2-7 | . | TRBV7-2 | TGTGCCAGCAGCTTAGTATTAGCGGGAGGAGGTGAGCAGTACTTC | CASSLVLAGGGEQYF
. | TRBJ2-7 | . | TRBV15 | TGTGCCACCAGCAGAGATCTTGGGAGCTCCTACGAGCAGTACTTC | CATSRDLGSSYEQYF
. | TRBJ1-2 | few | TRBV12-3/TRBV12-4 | TGTGCCAGCAGTCGGGACACAAGAAACTATGGCTACACCTTC | CASSRDTRNYGYTF
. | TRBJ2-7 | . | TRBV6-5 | TGTGCCAGCAGTGACGAGCGGCGGAGCCCCTCGTACTTC | CASSDERRSPSYF
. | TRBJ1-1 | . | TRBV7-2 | TGTGCCAGCTTTGAATCACCGAACACTGAAGCTTTCTTT | CASFESPNTEAFF
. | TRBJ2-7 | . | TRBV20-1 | TGCAGTGCTAAGACCAGGACAGCCTTTTACGAGCAGTACTTC | CSAKTRTAFYEQYF
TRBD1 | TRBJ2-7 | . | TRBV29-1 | TGCAGCGTTGAGTTGAGACAGGGGTACTACGAGCAGTACTTC | CSVELRQGYYEQYF
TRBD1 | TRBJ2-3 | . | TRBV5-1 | TGCGCCAGCGGGACAGGGGGCAGCACAGATACGCAGTATTTT | CASGTGGSTDTQYF
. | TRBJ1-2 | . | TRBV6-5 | TGTGCCAGCAGCACCCAGGGATCCTATGGCTACACCTTC | CASSTQGSYGYTF
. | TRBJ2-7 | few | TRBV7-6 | TGTGCCAGCAGCCCCTCAGGAGAACCCTACGAGCAGTACTTC | CASSPSGEPYEQYF
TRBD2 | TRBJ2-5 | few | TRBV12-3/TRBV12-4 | TGTGCCAGCAGTTTTCGGGGCGGGGGGGCCCAAGAGACCCAGTACTTC | CASSFRGGGAQETQYF
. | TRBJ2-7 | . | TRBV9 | TGTGCCAGCAGCGTAGGGATGTCCTACGAGCAGTACTTC | CASSVGMSYEQYF
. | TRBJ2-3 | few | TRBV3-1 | TGTGCCAGCAGCCAAGGGGTCACAGGCCCAAGCACAGATACGCAGTATTTT | CASSQGVTGPSTDTQYF
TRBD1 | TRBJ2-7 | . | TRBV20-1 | TGCAGTGCCAGACGACAGGGCGGCGGCTCCTACGAGCAGTACTTC | CSARRQGGGSYEQYF
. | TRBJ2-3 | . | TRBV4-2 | TGTGCCAGCAGCCAAGTCAGCGCCAACGGAGGTACGCAGTATTTT | CASSQVSANGGTQYF
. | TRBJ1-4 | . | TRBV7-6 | TGTGCCAGCAGCTTGCCTCCCCTAAATGAAAAACTGTTTTTT | CASSLPPLNEKLFF
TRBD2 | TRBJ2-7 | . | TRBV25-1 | TGTGCCAGCAGTGATCGACTAGCGGGGGGGTTGGGGGAGCAGTACTTC | CASSDRLAGGLGEQYF
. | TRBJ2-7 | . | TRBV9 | TGTGCCAGCAGCCCGAACAGCGGACAGCAGTACTTC | CASSPNSGQQYF
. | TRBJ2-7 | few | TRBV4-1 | TGCGCCAGCAGCCAACATCCTGAAGGGTACGAGCAGTACTTC | CASSQHPEGYEQYF
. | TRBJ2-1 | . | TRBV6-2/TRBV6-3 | TGTGCCAGCAGTTACGGGCTATCGGAGGGCCATGAGCAGTTCTTC | CASSYGLSEGHEQFF
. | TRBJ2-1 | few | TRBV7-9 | TGTGCCAGCAGCGAGGGACCCTCCTACTACAATGAGCAGTTCTTC | CASSEGPSYYNEQFF
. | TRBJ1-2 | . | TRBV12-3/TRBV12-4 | TGTGCCGGCAGTCTCCCGGATGGCTACACCTTC | CAGSLPDGYTF
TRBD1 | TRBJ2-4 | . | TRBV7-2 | TGTGCCAGCAGCCGGCAGGGGGACGACATTCAGTACTTC | CASSRQGDDIQYF
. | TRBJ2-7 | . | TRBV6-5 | TGTGCCAGCAGTACCACGGGAGCGGGACAGGCCTACGAGCAGTACTTC | CASSTTGAGQAYEQYF
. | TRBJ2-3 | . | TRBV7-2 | TGTGCCAGCAGCTTAGCGGGTGCAGGCCCTAGCACAGATACGCAGTATTTT | CASSLAGAGPSTDTQYF
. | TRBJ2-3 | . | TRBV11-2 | TGTGCCAGCACACCCCCGACAGGCCCCTCCCTAGATACGCAGTATTTT | CASTPPTGPSLDTQYF
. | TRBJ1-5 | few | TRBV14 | TGTGCCAGCAGTCAAAGACCCAATCAGCCCCAGCATTTT | CASSQRPNQPQHF